This T cell receptor beta chain was obtained from a study of CD4 T cells in relation to SARS-CoV-2 and coronaviruses. Looking at the study overall: Convalescent donors were aged about 20 to 75, with median roughly 37 years.

The ends were cut back, 1 base at V and 2 bases at J, with 21 bases in the middle. The CDR3 sequence is 18 residues long. CDR1 and CDR2 from the germline V gene are LGHDT and YNNKEL (reference sequence). The table came from immunoSEQ multiplex PCR; TCRdb's copy has only in-frame clones and leaves some out. The data contain about 56,000 clones, around 92% of them singletons. The sequencing sample was made of naive CD4+ T cells from PBMCs. The subset: naive CD4+ T cells isolated by negative enrichment. This rearrangement joins TRBV3-1 (or the pseudogene TRBV3-2) to TRBJ2-7; TRBD2 might be the D (5 bases). The source is an adult with COVID-19. The CDR3 loop is CASSQGRSGEVLTYEQYF. CDR3 nucleotide sequence: TGTGCCAGCAGCCAAGGGAGAAGCGGAGAAGTTTTAACCTACGAGCAGTACTTC.